The 21 T cell receptor beta chains below come from one sample, sequenced in a study of T cells in Graves' hyperthyroidism and ophthalmopathy. RNA transcripts were the template for amplifying TCR beta CDR3 regions. The primer set for the first-round RT-PCR of the TCR CDR3 was HTBI. TCRdb used MiXCR to reprocess the multiplex PCR reads, holding one entry per CDR3 protein. The sample has 500,000 to 650,000 distinct CDR3 sequences, roughly 14% seen once. Sequencing was performed on blood. These receptors came from a woman aged 45 to 65 with Graves' ophthalmopathy.

This clonotype was observed a few times. The chain is built from TRBV6-2 or TRBV6-3 and TRBJ2-1, with D hard to call. The CDR3 is 16 residues long. Germline V gives CDR1 MNHEY, CDR2 SVGEGT. The germline V and J ends were trimmed by 3 bases and 2 bases, with 14 bases remaining between them. The CDR3 region is CASSYSQQKAYNEQFF. In nucleotides, the CDR3 is TGTGCCAGCAGTTATAGCCAGCAGAAAGCCTACAATGAGCAGTTCTTC.

This clonotype was observed a handful of times. This may be a read error, as it is one base from a much larger clone. The chain employs TRBV12-3 or TRBV12-4 and TRBJ2-1; tentatively, D is TRBD2 (6 bases). Deletions cut 7 bases from V and 2 bases from J, with 18 bases between. The CDR3 runs to 16 residues. This CDR3 reads CASTRRVAATYNEQFF. CDR3 nucleotides: TGTGCCAGCACAAGGAGGGTAGCTGCCACCTACAATGAGCAGTTCTTC.

This clonotype was picked up many times. The V gene is TRBV5-1, the J gene TRBJ2-1; TRBD2 matches at 9 bases. V trimming: 1 base; J trimming: 8 bases; junction bases outside the gene matches: 13. CDR1 is SGHRS and CDR2 is YFSETQ in the germline V gene. CDR3 length equals 17 residues. The CDR3 DNA sequence: TGCGCCAGCAGCTTGTCTTCTAGCGGGACAGCGCTGGATGAGCAGTTCTTC. Translating it yields CASSLSSSGTALDEQFF.

This clonotype was counted at least ten times. The chain is built from TRBV19 and TRBJ2-7; TRBD2 might be the D (6 bases). Germline V lookup: CDR1 LNHDA, CDR2 SQIVND (reference sequence). The CDR3 runs to 13 residues. V was cut by 4 bases and J by 3 bases, with 10 bases left in between. CDR3 DNA: TGTGCCAGTAGTAATAGCGGTATCTACGAGCAGTACTTC. Residues: CASSNSGIYEQYF.

This clonotype has only one observation. The chain employs TRBV28 and TRBJ2-7, with a weak D call TRBD1 (5 bases). With 7 bases removed from V and 4 bases from J, the gap between germline ends came to 20 bases. The germline V gene encodes CDR1 MDHEN and CDR2 SYDVKM. The CDR3 is made up of 15 amino acids. In DNA form, the CDR3 reads TGTGCCAGCAATTCCTGCAGGGATGCAACTTACGAGCAGTACTTC. It is translated as CASNSCRDATYEQYF.

This chain uses TRBV12-3 or TRBV12-4 with TRBJ1-2; TRBD1 matches at 10 bases. Unmatched junction bases numbered 7, after V lost 6 bases and J lost 6 bases. This CDR3 has 14 amino acids. CDR3 nucleotide sequence: TGTGCCAGCAGAAGACAGGGGGCGGGCCATGGCTACACCTTC. Its translation is CASRRQGAGHGYTF.

This clonotype was found many times. The V and J genes are TRBV7-6 and TRBJ2-7, with D perhaps TRBD1 (6 bases). Trimming shortened V by 5 bases and J by 0 bases, and 14 bases separated the two germline ends. The length of the CDR3 is 15 residues. From germline, CDR1 is SGHVS and CDR2 FNYEAQ. The CDR3 spells CASSRTDSGSYEQYF. In DNA, the CDR3 is TGTGCCAGCAGCCGGACAGATTCTGGCTCCTACGAGCAGTACTTC.

This clonotype was counted at least ten times. The V gene is TRBV7-9, the J gene TRBJ2-7, with TRBD1 matching 9 bases. The CDR3 totals 18 residues. Germline assignment: CDR1 SEHNR and CDR2 FQNEAQ (reference sequence). With V trimmed by 5 bases and J by 4 bases, 18 bases remained unmatched. The CDR3 loop is CASSENRDRANWAYEQYF. The CDR3 DNA reads TGTGCCAGCAGCGAAAACCGGGACAGGGCCAATTGGGCATACGAGCAGTACTTC. The full variable domain, its missing parts supplied by reference TRBV7-9 and TRBJ2-7, is DTGVSQNPRHKITKRGQNVTFRCDPISEHNRLYWYRQTLGQGPEFLTYFQNEAQLEKSRLLSDRFSAERPKGSFSTLEIQRTEQGDSAMYLCASSENRDRANWAYEQYFGPGTRLTVT.

This clonotype was seen just once. V usage is TRBV14 and J usage is TRBJ1-6, with D hard to call. CDR1 is SGHDN and CDR2 is FVKESK in the germline V gene. Trimming pared 1 base from V and 4 bases from J, leaving 14 bases between. The CDR3 runs 17 residues. In nucleotides, the CDR3 is TGTGCCAGCAGCCAAGTAGTTCTCCGAGGTTATAATTCACCCCTCCACTTT. It codes for CASSQVVLRGYNSPLHF. Combining the CDR3 with reference TRBV14 and TRBJ1-6 gives the whole variable domain EAGVTQFPSHSVIEKGQTVTLRCDPISGHDNLYWYRRVMGKEIKFLLHFVKESKQDESGMPNNRFLAERTGGTYSTLKVQPAELEDSGVYFCASSQVVLRGYNSPLHFGNGTRLTVT.

The sample holds a few counts of this clonotype. The rearrangement links TRBV28 to TRBJ2-1; 15 bases fit TRBD2. With V trimmed by 2 bases and J by 4 bases, 6 bases remained unmatched. This CDR3 comprises 18 residues. The V gene's germline CDR1 is MDHEN and CDR2 SYDVKM. CDR3 bases: TGTGCCAGCAGTTTAGCCGCGGGACTAGCGGGAGGATACAATGAGCAGTTCTTC. Protein: CASSLAAGLAGGYNEQFF.

In this sample, this clonotype turned up many times. The chain employs TRBV6-5 and TRBJ1-4, with 9 bases lining up with TRBD1. Germline CDR1 MNHEY, CDR2 SVGAGI. V lost 0 bases and J lost 8; bases outside the gene matches: 31. CDR3 length equals 24 residues. The CDR3 DNA is TGTGCCAGCAGTTACTCGCACCGGGACAGGGTTGTTGGGGCGCGTACAGAACGCGAGGAAAAACTGTTTTTT. Amino acid sequence: CASSYSHRDRVVGARTEREEKLFF.

This clonotype was seen a handful of times. This rearrangement joins TRBV20-1 to TRBJ2-1; 10 positions match TRBD2. The length of the CDR3 is 14 residues. After removal of 6 bases from V and 4 bases from J, the junction contained 6 bases not matched to a gene. Per germline, CDR1 DFQATT and CDR2 SNEGSKA (reference sequence). The CDR3 protein is CSAPAGGVYNEQFF. The CDR3 DNA reads TGCAGTGCCCCAGCGGGAGGGGTATACAATGAGCAGTTCTTC.

The rearrangement links TRBV5-8 to TRBJ2-7; 7 bases align to TRBD1. The CDR3 consists of 14 residues. V lost 4 bases, J lost 4 bases, and 8 bases stayed unmatched. Germline V gene data show CDR1 as SGHTS and CDR2 as YDEGEE. The CDR3 nucleotides are TGTGCCAGCAGCCCGGGACAGATTATATACGAGCAGTACTTC. The encoded protein is CASSPGQIIYEQYF.

This clonotype was seen many times. This chain connects TRBV5-1 to TRBJ2-7, with TRBD2 identical over 8 bases. Germline lookup yields CDR1 SGHRS and CDR2 YFSETQ. This CDR3 is 15 amino acids long. J gave up 1 base and V 2 bases, and 5 bases lay outside the gene matches. The CDR3 sequence: CASSFASGFSYEQYF. CDR3 nucleotides: TGCGCCAGCAGCTTTGCTAGCGGGTTTTCCTACGAGCAGTACTTC.

In this sample, this clonotype turned up many times. V usage is TRBV30 and J usage is TRBJ2-7, with 14 bases aligning to TRBD2. The CDR3 extends over 18 amino acids. Germline V gene sequence: CDR1 GTSNPN, CDR2 SVGIG (reference sequence). V lost 0 bases to trimming and J lost 5 bases; unmatched junction nucleotides: 12. CDR3 amino acids: CAWSVYRTSGRRGNEQYF. The CDR3 coding sequence is TGTGCCTGGAGTGTTTATCGGACTAGCGGGAGGAGGGGTAACGAGCAGTACTTC. Drawing the rest from reference TRBV30 and TRBJ2-7, the complete variable domain is SQTIHQWPATLVQPVGSPLSLECTVEGTSNPNLYWYRQAAGRGLQLLFYSVGIGQISSEVPQNLSASRPQDRQFILSSKKLLLSDSGFYLCAWSVYRTSGRRGNEQYFGPGTRLTVT.

This clonotype was seen ten or more times. The gene calls are TRBV28 and TRBJ1-2, with D perhaps TRBD1 (6 bases). Trimming shortened V by 3 bases and J by 4 bases, and 18 bases separated the two germline ends. CDR1 and CDR2 (germline): MDHEN, SYDVKM. This CDR3 has 16 residues. The CDR3: CASSLETGQFGYGYTF. The CDR3 nucleotides read TGTGCCAGCAGTTTGGAAACAGGGCAGTTTGGCTATGGCTACACCTTC.

In the case of this clonotype: This may be a read error, as it is one base from a much larger clone. The V call is TRBV10-3, the J call TRBJ1-4; D is possibly TRBD1 (5 bases). Germline V lookup: CDR1 ENHRY, CDR2 SYGVKD. This CDR3 is 14 amino acids long. V lost 4 bases and J 7 bases, leaving 13 bases between the germline ends. CDR3 coding DNA: TGTGCCATCAGTGGGACAAACCCTAGTGAAAAACTGTTTTTT. This encodes CAISGTNPSEKLFF.

Many counts were recorded for this clonotype. The junction departs from the called germline gene at one end, perhaps through a read error. This chain uses TRBV5-1 with TRBJ2-1; TRBD2 aligns across 9 bases. The CDR3 length is 15 residues. The germline gives CDR1 SGHRS, CDR2 YFSETQ. CDR3 nucleotide sequence: TGCGCCAGCAGCGACGGGACTAGCAGGTACAGTGAGCAGTTCTTC. Translation gives CASSDGTSRYSEQFF.

The chain carries TRBV7-2 and TRBJ2-6, with D unclear. The CDR3 consists of 16 residues. Trimming removed 4 bases at V and 4 bases at J, with 14 bases between. Germline loops: CDR1 SGHTA, CDR2 FQGNSA. CDR3 DNA: TGTGCCAGCAGCTCGACCCCAGGTGCAGGGGCCAACGTCCTGACTTTC. Translated: CASSSTPGAGANVLTF. The full variable domain, its missing parts supplied by reference TRBV7-2 and TRBJ2-6, is GAGVSQSPSNKVTEKGKDVELRCDPISGHTALYWYRQSLGQGLEFLIYFQGNSAPDKSGLPSDRFSAERTGGSVSTLTIQRTQQEDSAVYLCASSSTPGAGANVLTFGAGSRLTVL.

Comments on this clonotype: This sequence may be a read error, since a much larger clone differs from it by one base. The chain joins TRBV7-3 to TRBJ2-2; D is tentatively TRBD1 or TRBD2 (5 bases each). The CDR3 extends over 16 amino acids. With 5 bases removed from V and 0 bases from J, the gap between germline ends came to 13 bases. CDR1 and CDR2 from the germline V gene are SGHTA and FQGTGA. CDR3 region: CASSTGPAANTGELFF. The CDR3 nucleotides read TGTGCCAGCAGCACGGGACCAGCGGCGAACACCGGGGAGCTGTTTTTT.

The rearrangement uses TRBV19 and TRBJ1-6, with 8 bases lining up with TRBD1. The CDR3 extends over 14 amino acids. Germline lookup yields CDR1 LNHDA and CDR2 SQIVND (reference sequence). Trimming removed 6 bases from V and 10 bases from J; junction bases left unmatched: 8. The CDR3 region is CASRTTGGKSPLHF. CDR3 nucleotides: TGTGCCAGTAGAACAACAGGGGGGAAGTCACCCCTCCACTTT.